The TCR beta chain described here comes from a study of PD-L1 blockade in urothelial cancer. Study information: Blood-derived samples held a median approximately 140,000 T cells.

Time point defined: peripheral blood 6 weeks after treatment start. V lost 6 bases and J lost 1; bases outside the gene matches: 5. CDR1 is SNHLY, CDR2 FYNNEI, per germline. The CDR3 spans 14 residues. This clone occurred a few times. The table came from immunoSEQ multiplex PCR; TCRdb's copy has only in-frame clones and leaves some out. This sample has more than 60,000 clones, with around nine tenths found just once. This clonotype originated in a man aged 55 to 70 with urothelial cancer. V is TRBV2 and J is TRBJ1-1; 7 bases are shared with TRBD1. The specimen was PBMCs, collected around atezolizumab (anti-PD-L1) treatment. This CDR3 reads CASSADRSNTEAFF. DNA for the CDR3: TGTGCCAGCAGCGCGGACAGGTCGAACACTGAAGCTTTCTTT.